The next 16 T cell receptor beta chains were all read from a single sample in a study of OX40 agonist ivuxolimab in advanced cancers. TCRdb's table, derived via immunoSEQ multiplex PCR, lists solely in-frame clones and lacks some. The sample contains over 85,000 clones, around 94% of which appear only once. The material sequenced was CD4+ or CD8+ T cells sorted from blood, taken in a trial of the OX40 agonist ivuxolimab. The origin of the receptors is an adult with an advanced solid tumor such as melanoma, head and neck, liver or kidney cancer.

The rearrangement links TRBV10-3 to TRBJ2-3, with TRBD2 matching 12 bases. Germline V CDR1 and CDR2: ENHRY, SYGVKD. The CDR3 runs to 14 residues. V lost 6 bases, J lost 7 bases, and 5 bases stayed unmatched. This CDR3 is CAIRGLAGDNTQYF. CDR3 sequence (DNA): TGTGCCATCAGGGGACTAGCGGGTGACAATACGCAGTATTTT.

CDR3 nucleotides: TGTGCCAGCAGCTTAACAGGCACCTACAATGAGCAGTTCTTC. As protein: CASSLTGTYNEQFF. The V and J genes are TRBV7-2 and TRBJ2-1; a possible D gene is TRBD1 (5 bases). The CDR3 totals 14 residues. V was pared by 2 bases and J by 2 bases, with 7 bases between. Germline loops: CDR1 SGHTA, CDR2 FQGNSA.

The genes are TRBV5-1 and TRBJ2-3; possible D gene TRBD2, 7 bases. Trimming pared 1 base from V and 4 bases from J, leaving 13 bases between. CDR3 length equals 15 residues. Germline CDR1 is SGHRS and CDR2 is YFSETQ. CDR3 loop: CASSLRGGGADTQYF. The DNA for the CDR3 is TGCGCCAGCAGCTTGAGAGGAGGGGGGGCAGATACGCAGTATTTT.

The chain has TRBV5-1 and TRBJ1-3; 7 nucleotides line up with TRBD1. Germline CDR1 and CDR2: SGHRS and YFSETQ. Unmatched junction bases numbered 6, after V lost 0 bases and J lost 0 bases. This CDR3 has 17 residues. CDR3 residues: CASSLGEQGSSGNTIYF. The CDR3 nucleotides are TGCGCCAGCAGCTTGGGGGAACAGGGGAGCTCTGGAAACACCATATATTTT.

This rearrangement joins TRBV5-1 to TRBJ2-5, with D tentatively TRBD1 or TRBD2 (6 bases each). The CDR3 consists of 16 residues. With 0 bases removed from V and 5 bases from J, the gap between germline ends came to 17 bases. Per germline, CDR1 SGHRS and CDR2 YFSETQ. CDR3 bases: TGCGCCAGCAGCTTGGTAGGGGGGCTGTTGGAGGAGACCCAGTACTTC. This codes for CASSLVGGLLEETQYF.

The rearrangement links TRBV7-2 to TRBJ1-6; 9 bases line up with TRBD1. Per germline, CDR1 SGHTA and CDR2 FQGNSA. After removal of 1 base from V and 10 bases from J, the junction contained 8 bases not matched to a gene. This CDR3 has 16 amino acids. CDR3 DNA: TGTGCCAGCAGCTTAGATGGGACAGGGCTAGTCTCACCCCTCCACTTT. The encoded protein is CASSLDGTGLVSPLHF.

The CDR3, as DNA: TGCGCCAGCAGCTTGGCCGGGACTAGCGGGCTTAATGAGCAGTTCTTC. As protein: CASSLAGTSGLNEQFF. V gene TRBV5-1 combines with J gene TRBJ2-1; the match to TRBD2 covers 12 bases. The junction had 5 bases not matched to a gene; V was cut back by 0 bases and J by 7 bases. From germline, CDR1 is SGHRS and CDR2 YFSETQ. This CDR3 has 16 amino acids.

The chain joins TRBV4-3 to TRBJ1-2, with D uncertain. Trimming took 0 bases from V and 8 from J, leaving 13 bases between them. From germline, CDR1 is LGHNA and CDR2 YSLEER. This CDR3 is built from 14 residues. CDR3 amino acids: CASSQEVRPVGYTF. In DNA, the CDR3 is TGCGCCAGCAGCCAAGAGGTACGGCCCGTGGGCTACACCTTC.

J is TRBJ1-5 and V is TRBV4-2; D call uncertain. This CDR3 spans 14 amino acids. The germline V gene has CDR1 LGHNA and CDR2 YNFKEQ. Trimming pared 0 bases from V and 8 bases from J, leaving 11 bases between. The chain's CDR3 is CASSQDRVMEPQHF. DNA of the CDR3: TGTGCCAGCAGCCAAGATCGGGTGATGGAGCCCCAGCATTTT.

The chain carries TRBV27 and TRBJ2-2, with D maybe TRBD1 (5 bases). Germline V gene sequence: CDR1 MNHEY, CDR2 SMNVEV (reference sequence). The CDR3 spans 13 residues. V gave up 3 bases and J gave up 4 bases, with 6 bases separating them. The CDR3 reads CASSLGRTGELFF. CDR3 nucleotides: TGTGCCAGCAGTTTGGGGCGCACCGGGGAGCTGTTTTTT.

The chain carries TRBV30 and TRBJ2-2, with a tentative D call TRBD1 (5 bases). Germline V gives CDR1 GTSNPN, CDR2 SVGIG (reference sequence). The CDR3 contains 14 residues. The V end lost 0 bases, the J end lost 7 bases, and 12 bases lay between the germline ends. CDR3 DNA: TGTGCCTGGAGTGTACTTGGGGCCGTCGGGGAGCTGTTTTTT. It encodes CAWSVLGAVGELFF.

This chain joins TRBV9 and TRBJ1-3; D unresolved. The CDR3 is 16 residues long. The germline V and J ends were trimmed by 2 bases and 0 bases, with 12 bases remaining between them. The germline gives CDR1 SGDLS, CDR2 YYNGEE. The CDR3 spells CASSVLSGGSGNTIYF. CDR3 sequence (DNA): TGTGCCAGCAGCGTCTTGTCAGGTGGCTCTGGAAACACCATATATTTT. The full variable domain, completed using reference TRBV9 and TRBJ1-3, is DSGVTQTPKHLITATGQRVTLRCSPRSGDLSVYWYQQSLDQGLQFLIQYYNGEERAKGNILERFSAQQFPDLHSELNLSSLELGDSALYFCASSVLSGGSGNTIYFGEGSWLTVV.

The CDR3 loop is CASSSTRVPDTQYF. The DNA of the CDR3 is TGCGCCAGCAGTTCTACTAGGGTGCCAGATACGCAGTATTTT. V usage is TRBV5-1 and J usage is TRBJ2-3, with D tentatively TRBD2 (5 bases). Germline lookup yields CDR1 SGHRS and CDR2 YFSETQ. V lost 5 bases and J lost 4, with 14 bases in between. The CDR3 runs to 14 residues.

This chain links TRBV6-5 with TRBJ1-1; TRBD1 matches 7 bases. J gave up 4 bases and V 6 bases, and 5 bases lay outside the gene matches. This CDR3 region has 13 residues. Per germline, CDR1 MNHEY and CDR2 SVGAGI. The CDR3 is CASSYNRGTEAFF. CDR3 DNA: TGTGCCAGCAGCTATAACAGGGGCACTGAAGCTTTCTTT.

The gene calls are TRBV18 and TRBJ2-3; the D gene could be TRBD1 or TRBD2 (6 bases each). The CDR3 runs 15 residues. Deletions cut 1 base from V and 11 bases from J, with 19 bases between. CDR1 is KGHSH, CDR2 LQKENI, per germline. CDR3 amino acids: CASSPQGGGGGKQYF. CDR3 in DNA: TGTGCCAGCTCACCACAGGGGGGCGGCGGAGGGAAGCAGTATTTT.

This rearrangement joins TRBV2 to TRBJ1-6, with TRBD1 matching over 8 bases. J gave up 8 bases and V 7 bases, and 7 bases lay outside the gene matches. This CDR3 has 14 residues. CDR1 SNHLY and CDR2 FYNNEI come from the germline V gene. CDR3 nucleotide sequence: TGTGCCAGCACTACCGGGACAGGATATTCACCCCTCCACTTT. Its protein product is CASTTGTGYSPLHF.